The sequence of this T cell receptor (beta chain) was determined in a study of blood T cell repertoires in COVID-19. Study in general: The study drew acute and convalescent COVID-19 samples from the United States, Italy and Spain. The cDNA or gDNA used as material had been derived from T cells, B-cell-depleted T cells, or PBMCs.

With 4 bases removed from V and 2 bases from J, the gap between germline ends came to 11 bases. CDR1 and CDR2 from the germline V gene are ENHRY and SYGVKD. CDR3 length: 14 amino acids. In the authors' workflow: Cell counts per sample came from amplifying reference gene primers. The assay was immunoSEQ multiplex PCR, and TCRdb's table has in-frame clones only and misses some. Clone size and the V and J calls come from that table; the DNA yielded D and trimming. Among about 190,000 clones listed, 79% were seen once. The chain is built from TRBV10-3 and TRBJ1-2; D uncertain. Sequenced sample: peripheral blood. The clonotype originates from a man in his sixties with active or convalescent COVID-19. In nucleotides, the CDR3 is TGTGCCATCAGTGGGGCCGGCCGAAACTATGGCTACACCTTC. As protein: CAISGAGRNYGYTF.